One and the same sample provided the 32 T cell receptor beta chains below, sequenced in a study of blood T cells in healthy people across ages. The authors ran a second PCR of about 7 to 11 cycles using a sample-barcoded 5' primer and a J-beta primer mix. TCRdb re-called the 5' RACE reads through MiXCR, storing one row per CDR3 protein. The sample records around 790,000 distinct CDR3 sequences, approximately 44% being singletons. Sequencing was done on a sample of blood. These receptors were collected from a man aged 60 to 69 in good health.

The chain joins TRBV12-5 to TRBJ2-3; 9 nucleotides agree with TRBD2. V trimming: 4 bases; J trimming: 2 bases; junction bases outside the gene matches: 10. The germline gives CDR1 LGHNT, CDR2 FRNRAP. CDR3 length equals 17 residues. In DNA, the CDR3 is TGTGCTAGTGGTTGGACTAGCGACATATATAACACAGATACGCAGTATTTT. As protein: CASGWTSDIYNTDTQYF.

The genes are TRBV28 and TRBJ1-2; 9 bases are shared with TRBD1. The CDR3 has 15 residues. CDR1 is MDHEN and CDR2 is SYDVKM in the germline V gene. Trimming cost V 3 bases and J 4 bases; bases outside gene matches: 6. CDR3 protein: CASSFRDRVFYGYTF. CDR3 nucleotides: TGTGCCAGCAGTTTTCGGGACAGGGTCTTCTATGGCTACACCTTC.

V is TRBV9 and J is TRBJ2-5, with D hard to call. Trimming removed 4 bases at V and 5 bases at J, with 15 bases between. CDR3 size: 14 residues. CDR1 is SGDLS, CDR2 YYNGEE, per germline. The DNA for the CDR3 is TGTGCCAGCAGCCCTGACCTTCTCCATGAGACCCAGTACTTC. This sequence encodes CASSPDLLHETQYF. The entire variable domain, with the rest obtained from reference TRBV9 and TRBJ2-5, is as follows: DSGVTQTPKHLITATGQRVTLRCSPRSGDLSVYWYQQSLDQGLQFLIQYYNGEERAKGNILERFSAQQFPDLHSELNLSSLELGDSALYFCASSPDLLHETQYFGPGTRLLVL.

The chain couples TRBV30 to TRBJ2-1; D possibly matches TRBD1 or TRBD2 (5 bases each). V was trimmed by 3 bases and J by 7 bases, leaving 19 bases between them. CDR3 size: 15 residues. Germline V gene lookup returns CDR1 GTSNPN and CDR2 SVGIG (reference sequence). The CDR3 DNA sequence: TGTGCCTGGAGCGGGACCCCGGCTATCCCAAATGAGCAGTTCTTC. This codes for CAWSGTPAIPNEQFF.

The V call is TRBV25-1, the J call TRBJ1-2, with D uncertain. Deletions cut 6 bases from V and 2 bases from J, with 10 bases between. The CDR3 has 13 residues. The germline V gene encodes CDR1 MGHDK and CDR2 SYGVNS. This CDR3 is CASRAQTNYGYTF. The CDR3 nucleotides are TGTGCCAGCAGGGCACAAACGAACTATGGCTACACCTTC.

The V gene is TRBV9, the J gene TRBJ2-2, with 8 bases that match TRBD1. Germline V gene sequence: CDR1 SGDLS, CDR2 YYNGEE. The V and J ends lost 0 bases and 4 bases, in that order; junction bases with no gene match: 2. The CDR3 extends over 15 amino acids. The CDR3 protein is CASSVAQGATGELFF. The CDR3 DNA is TGTGCCAGCAGCGTAGCGCAGGGGGCCACCGGGGAGCTGTTTTTT.

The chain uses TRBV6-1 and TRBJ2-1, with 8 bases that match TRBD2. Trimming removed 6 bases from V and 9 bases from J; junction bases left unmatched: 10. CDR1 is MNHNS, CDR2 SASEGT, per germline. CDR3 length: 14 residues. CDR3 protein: CASRITGTRGEQFF. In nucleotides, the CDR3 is TGTGCCAGCAGGATTACCGGGACTAGGGGTGAGCAGTTCTTC.

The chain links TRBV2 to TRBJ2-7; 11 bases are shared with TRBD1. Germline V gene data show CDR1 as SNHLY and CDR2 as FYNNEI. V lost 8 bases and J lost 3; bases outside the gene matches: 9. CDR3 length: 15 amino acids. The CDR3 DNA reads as TGTGCCAGCCAAAGGCCGGGGACAGGGGGCTACGAGCAGTACTTC. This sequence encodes CASQRPGTGGYEQYF.

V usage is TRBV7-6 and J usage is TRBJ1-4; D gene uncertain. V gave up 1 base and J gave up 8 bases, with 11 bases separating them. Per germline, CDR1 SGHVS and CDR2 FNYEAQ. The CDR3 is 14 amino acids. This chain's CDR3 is CASSLGGSKEKLFF. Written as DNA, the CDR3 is TGTGCCAGCAGCTTAGGAGGGTCCAAGGAAAAACTGTTTTTT.

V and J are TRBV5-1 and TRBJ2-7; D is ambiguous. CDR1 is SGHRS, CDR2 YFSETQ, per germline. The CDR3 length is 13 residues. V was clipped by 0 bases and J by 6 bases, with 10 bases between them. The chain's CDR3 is CASSLEHRREQYF. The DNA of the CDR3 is TGCGCCAGCAGCTTGGAACATCGTCGCGAGCAGTACTTC.

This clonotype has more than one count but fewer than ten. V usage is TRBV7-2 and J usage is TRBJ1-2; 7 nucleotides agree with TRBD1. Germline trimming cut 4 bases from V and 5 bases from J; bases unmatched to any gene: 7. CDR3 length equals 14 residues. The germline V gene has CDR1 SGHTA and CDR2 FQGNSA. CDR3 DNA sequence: TGTGCCAGCAGCTACACCCGGGACAGTTATGGCTACACCTTC. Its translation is CASSYTRDSYGYTF. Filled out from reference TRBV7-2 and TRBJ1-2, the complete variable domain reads GAGVSQSPSNKVTEKGKDVELRCDPISGHTALYWYRQSLGQGLEFLIYFQGNSAPDKSGLPSDRFSAERTGGSVSTLTIQRTQQEDSAVYLCASSYTRDSYGYTFGSGTRLTVV.

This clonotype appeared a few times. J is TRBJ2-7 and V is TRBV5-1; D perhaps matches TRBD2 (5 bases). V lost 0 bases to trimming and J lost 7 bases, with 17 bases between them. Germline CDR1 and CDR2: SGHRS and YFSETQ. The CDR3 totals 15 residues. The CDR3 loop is CASSLDAGELYEQYF. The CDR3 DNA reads TGCGCCAGCAGCTTGGATGCCGGGGAGCTTTATGAGCAGTACTTC.

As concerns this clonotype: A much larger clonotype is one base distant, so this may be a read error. The CDR3 sequence: CAASDLTGGYNEQFF. The CDR3 DNA reads as TGTGCCGCCAGTGATTTAACAGGGGGGTACAATGAGCAGTTCTTC. J is TRBJ2-1 and V is TRBV24-1, with 8 bases identical to TRBD1. Germline V CDR1 and CDR2: KGHDR, SFDVKD. The CDR3 is 15 residues long.

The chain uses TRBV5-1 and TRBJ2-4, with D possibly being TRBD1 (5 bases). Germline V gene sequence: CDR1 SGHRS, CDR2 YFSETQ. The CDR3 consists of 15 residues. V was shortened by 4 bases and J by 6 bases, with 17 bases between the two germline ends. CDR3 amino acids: CASSGNVGPGNIQYF. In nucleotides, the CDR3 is TGCGCCAGCAGCGGGAATGTGGGGCCGGGAAACATTCAGTACTTC.

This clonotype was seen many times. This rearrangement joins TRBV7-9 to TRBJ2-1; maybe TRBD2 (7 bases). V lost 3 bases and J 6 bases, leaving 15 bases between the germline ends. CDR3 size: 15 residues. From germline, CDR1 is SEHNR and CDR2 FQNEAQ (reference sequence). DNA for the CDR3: TGTGCCAGCAGCTTTGGCGGGGGCCGGGTCAATGAGCAGTTCTTC. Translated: CASSFGGGRVNEQFF.

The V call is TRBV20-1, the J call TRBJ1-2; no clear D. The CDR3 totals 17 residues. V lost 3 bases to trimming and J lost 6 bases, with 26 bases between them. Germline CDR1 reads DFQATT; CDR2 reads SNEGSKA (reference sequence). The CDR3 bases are TGCAGTGCTAGGGGTGAAGCCTTACGGCTCTCAGGACATGGCTACACCTTC. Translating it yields CSARGEALRLSGHGYTF.

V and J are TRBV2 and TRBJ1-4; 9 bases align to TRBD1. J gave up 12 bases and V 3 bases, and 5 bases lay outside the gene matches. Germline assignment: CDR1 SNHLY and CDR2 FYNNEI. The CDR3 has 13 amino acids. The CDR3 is CASSEGQGWELFF. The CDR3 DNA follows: TGTGCCAGCAGTGAGGGACAGGGATGGGAACTGTTTTTT.

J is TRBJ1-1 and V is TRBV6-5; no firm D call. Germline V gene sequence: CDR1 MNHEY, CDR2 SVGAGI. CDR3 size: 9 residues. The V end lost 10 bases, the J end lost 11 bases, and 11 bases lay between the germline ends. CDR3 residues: CAIHPLAFF. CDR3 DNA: TGTGCCATCCACCCACTGGCTTTCTTT.

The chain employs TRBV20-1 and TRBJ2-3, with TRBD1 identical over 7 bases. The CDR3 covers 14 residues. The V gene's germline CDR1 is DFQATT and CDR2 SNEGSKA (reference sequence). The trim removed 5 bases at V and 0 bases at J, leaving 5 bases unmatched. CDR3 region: CSAGDSSSTDTQYF. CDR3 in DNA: TGCAGTGCTGGGGACAGTTCTAGCACAGATACGCAGTATTTT.

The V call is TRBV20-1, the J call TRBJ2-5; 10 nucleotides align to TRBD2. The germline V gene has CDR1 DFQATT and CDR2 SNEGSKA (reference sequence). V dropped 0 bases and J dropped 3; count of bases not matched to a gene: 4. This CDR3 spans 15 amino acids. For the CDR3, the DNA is TGCAGTGCTAGAGATCCCACTAGCGGGGAAGAGACCCAGTACTTC. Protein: CSARDPTSGEETQYF.

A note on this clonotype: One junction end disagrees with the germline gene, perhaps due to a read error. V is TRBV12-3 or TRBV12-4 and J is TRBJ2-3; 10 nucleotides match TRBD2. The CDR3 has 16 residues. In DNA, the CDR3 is TGTGCCAGCAGTCCGAGACGAGCGGGGGGGACAGGTACGCAGTATTTT. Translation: CASSPRRAGGTGTQYF.

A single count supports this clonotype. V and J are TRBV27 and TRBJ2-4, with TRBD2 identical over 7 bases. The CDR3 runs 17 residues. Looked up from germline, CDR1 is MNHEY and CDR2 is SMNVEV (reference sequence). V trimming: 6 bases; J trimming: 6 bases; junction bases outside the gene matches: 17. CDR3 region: CASSLGRGEVLGNIQYF. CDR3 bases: TGTGCCAGCAGCTTGGGACGGGGGGAAGTGTTGGGAAACATTCAGTACTTC.

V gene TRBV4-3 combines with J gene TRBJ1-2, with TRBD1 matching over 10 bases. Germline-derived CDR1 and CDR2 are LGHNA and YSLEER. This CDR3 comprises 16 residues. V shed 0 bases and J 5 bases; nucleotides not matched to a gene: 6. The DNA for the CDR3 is TGCGCCAGCAGCCAAGAATCGGGACAGGGGCTATATGGCTACACCTTC. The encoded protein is CASSQESGQGLYGYTF.

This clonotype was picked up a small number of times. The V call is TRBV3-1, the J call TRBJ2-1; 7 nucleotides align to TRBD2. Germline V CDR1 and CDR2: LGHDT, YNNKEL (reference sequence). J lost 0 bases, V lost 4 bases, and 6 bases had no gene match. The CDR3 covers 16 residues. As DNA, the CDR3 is TGTGCCAGCAGCCGAATTGGCGGGGGCTCCTACAATGAGCAGTTCTTC. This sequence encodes CASSRIGGGSYNEQFF.

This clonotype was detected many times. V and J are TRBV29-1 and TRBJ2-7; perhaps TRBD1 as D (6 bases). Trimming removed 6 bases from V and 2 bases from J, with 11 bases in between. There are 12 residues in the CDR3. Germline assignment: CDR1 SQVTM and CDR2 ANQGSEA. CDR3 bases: TGCAGCGTACAGGGCCAGACCTACGAGCAGTACTTC. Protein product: CSVQGQTYEQYF.

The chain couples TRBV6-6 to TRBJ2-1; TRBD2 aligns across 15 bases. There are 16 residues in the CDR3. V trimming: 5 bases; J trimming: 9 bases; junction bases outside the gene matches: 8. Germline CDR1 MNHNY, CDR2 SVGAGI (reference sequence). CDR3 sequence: CASSPGLAGGPVEQFF. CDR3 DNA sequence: TGTGCCAGCAGTCCTGGACTAGCGGGGGGGCCGGTTGAGCAGTTCTTC.

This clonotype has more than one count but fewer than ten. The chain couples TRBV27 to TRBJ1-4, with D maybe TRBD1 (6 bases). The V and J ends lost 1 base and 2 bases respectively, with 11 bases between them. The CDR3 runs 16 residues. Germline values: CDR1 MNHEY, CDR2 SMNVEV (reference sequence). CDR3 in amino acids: CASSLWGPSTNEKLFF. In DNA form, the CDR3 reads TGTGCCAGCAGTTTATGGGGGCCGTCGACTAATGAAAAACTGTTTTTT.

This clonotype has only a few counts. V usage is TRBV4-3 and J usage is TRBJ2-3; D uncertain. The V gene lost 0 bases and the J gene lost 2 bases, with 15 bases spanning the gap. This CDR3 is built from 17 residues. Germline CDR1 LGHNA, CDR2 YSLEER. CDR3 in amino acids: CASSQDRRARSTDTQYF. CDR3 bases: TGCGCCAGCAGCCAAGATAGAAGGGCTAGGTCCACAGATACGCAGTATTTT.

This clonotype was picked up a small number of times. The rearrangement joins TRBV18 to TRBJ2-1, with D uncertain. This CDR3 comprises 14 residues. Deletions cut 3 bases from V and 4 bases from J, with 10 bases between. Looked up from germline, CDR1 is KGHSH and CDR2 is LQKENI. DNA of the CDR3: TGTGCCAGCTCACCTCAGGACGGATACAATGAGCAGTTCTTC. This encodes CASSPQDGYNEQFF.

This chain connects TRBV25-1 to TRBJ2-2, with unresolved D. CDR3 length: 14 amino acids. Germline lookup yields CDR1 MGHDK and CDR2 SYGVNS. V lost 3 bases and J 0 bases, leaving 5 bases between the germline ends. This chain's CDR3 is CASSESPNTGELFF. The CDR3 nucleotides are TGTGCCAGCAGTGAGAGCCCGAACACCGGGGAGCTGTTTTTT.

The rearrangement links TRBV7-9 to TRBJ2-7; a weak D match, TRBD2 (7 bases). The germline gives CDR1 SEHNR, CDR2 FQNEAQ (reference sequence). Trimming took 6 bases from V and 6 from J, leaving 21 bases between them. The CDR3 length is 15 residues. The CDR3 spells CASRSTGHGGGEQYF. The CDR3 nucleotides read TGTGCCAGCAGATCGACAGGACACGGCGGGGGCGAGCAGTACTTC.

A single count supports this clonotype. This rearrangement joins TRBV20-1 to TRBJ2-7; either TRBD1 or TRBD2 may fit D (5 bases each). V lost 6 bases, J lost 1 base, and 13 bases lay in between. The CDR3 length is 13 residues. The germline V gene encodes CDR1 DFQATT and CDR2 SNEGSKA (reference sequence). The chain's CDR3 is CSAPGPESYEQYF. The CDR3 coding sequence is TGCAGTGCCCCGGGACCAGAATCCTACGAGCAGTACTTC.